This TCR beta chain emerged from a study of memory CD8 T cells in hepatitis C reinfection. As concerns this clone: Its antigen remains unidentified.

Sequenced by immunoSEQ multiplex PCR; TCRdb stores in-frame clones only, minus some. The top ten hold more than 0.95% of the sample, which has some 40,000 clones, around 89% seen once. The length of the CDR3 is 15 residues. The germline V gene encodes CDR1 MNHNS and CDR2 SASEGT. The V and J ends lost 3 bases and 4 bases respectively, with 16 bases between them. Points from the study as a whole: Conclusions on public clonotypes and secondary clearance were not definitive with about 5 donors.

Time point indicated: peak reinfection, 3 to 8 weeks after reinfection detection. TCR sequencing was done directly ex vivo on sorted cells, without expansion in vitro. The sequence was obtained from a man aged 18 to 30 with hepatitis C virus infection. The chain uses TRBV6-1 and TRBJ2-7; D may be TRBD1 (6 bases). Sequences were obtained from naive CD8+ T cells sorted from blood. In DNA form, the CDR3 reads TGTGCCAGCAGTGATATTAGCAGGGGAGATTACGAGCAGTACGTC. This translates into CASSDISRGDYEQYV.